These 10 T cell receptor beta chains were sequenced from one sample in a study of blood T cell repertoires in COVID-19. This table comes from immunoSEQ multiplex PCR, and its TCRdb copy is limited to in-frame clones, with some not included. Counted here are about 260,000 clones, about 89% occurring once; the ten biggest clones make up approximately 1.6%. The source material was peripheral blood. The receptors originated from a woman aged 35 to 49 who had recovered from COVID-19.

This chain connects TRBV19 to TRBJ2-7, with D possibly being TRBD2 (6 bases). This CDR3 is 14 amino acids long. The V end was cut by 5 bases, the J end by 3 bases, with 14 bases between. CDR1 LNHDA and CDR2 SQIVND come from the germline V gene (reference sequence). The CDR3 nucleotides are TGTGCCAGTAGTCCCCGTGGAGGGCTCTACGAGCAGTACTTC. Translation: CASSPRGGLYEQYF. Full variable domain (missing parts from reference TRBV19 and TRBJ2-7): DGGITQSPKYLFRKEGQNVTLSCEQNLNHDAMYWYRQDPGQGLRLIYYSQIVNDFQKGDIAEGYSVSREKKESFPLTVTSAQKNPTAFYLCASSPRGGLYEQYFGPGTRLTVT.

The chain has TRBV7-9 and TRBJ1-2, with TRBD1 identical over 7 bases. Germline values: CDR1 SEHNR, CDR2 FQNEAQ (reference sequence). CDR3 size: 17 residues. Unmatched junction bases numbered 16, after V lost 5 bases and J lost 4 bases. The CDR3 sequence is CASSSLGPTGDGYGYTF. The CDR3 bases are TGTGCCAGCAGCAGCTTAGGCCCTACAGGGGATGGCTATGGCTACACCTTC.

The rearrangement links TRBV15 to TRBJ1-1, with 7 bases lining up with TRBD1. This CDR3 is built from 13 residues. Germline V gene lookup returns CDR1 LNHNV and CDR2 YYDKDF (reference sequence). V lost 3 bases to trimming and J lost 3 bases; unmatched junction nucleotides: 1. CDR3 sequence: CATSRTGYTEAFF. For the CDR3, the DNA is TGTGCCACCAGCAGGACAGGGTACACTGAAGCTTTCTTT. The full variable domain, completed using reference TRBV15 and TRBJ1-1, is DAMVIQNPRYQVTQFGKPVTLSCSQTLNHNVMYWYQQKSSQAPKLLFHYYDKDFNNEADTPDNFQSRRPNTSFCFLDIRSPGLGDTAMYLCATSRTGYTEAFFGQGTRLTVV.

V usage is TRBV5-1 and J usage is TRBJ2-1; 9 nucleotides match TRBD2. The CDR3 sequence is 14 residues long. Trimming cost V 3 bases and J 7 bases; bases outside gene matches: 5. From germline, CDR1 is SGHRS and CDR2 YFSETQ. CDR3 DNA sequence: TGCGCCAGCAGCTACGCGGGGGGGCAGAATGAGCAGTTCTTC. Encoded protein: CASSYAGGQNEQFF.

The rearrangement uses TRBV11-3 and TRBJ2-7; 9 bases map to TRBD1. Germline-derived CDR1 and CDR2 are SGHNT and YENEEA. Germline trimming cut 1 base from V and 2 bases from J; bases unmatched to any gene: 3. This CDR3 has 15 amino acids. The CDR3 nucleotides are TGTGCCAGCAGCTTAGGGACAGGGGCGGCCTACGAGCAGTACTTC. It translates to CASSLGTGAAYEQYF.

This clone turned up a few times. The V and J genes are TRBV3-1 (or the pseudogene TRBV3-2) and TRBJ1-2, with D uncertain. Germline assignment: CDR1 LGHDT and CDR2 YNNKEL (reference sequence). The CDR3 is 11 amino acids. The V and J ends lost 4 bases and 8 bases respectively, with 8 bases between them. CDR3 protein: CASSRTGGYTF. Here the CDR3 DNA reads TGTGCCAGCAGCCGGACGGGGGGCTACACCTTC.

The V gene is TRBV27, the J gene TRBJ1-1; D might be TRBD1 (6 bases). V lost 6 bases and J lost 0, with 14 bases in between. Looked up from germline, CDR1 is MNHEY and CDR2 is SMNVEV (reference sequence). This CDR3 spans 15 amino acids. CDR3 nucleotides: TGTGCCAGCAGCCTATCGACAGGTATGAACACTGAAGCTTTCTTT. Protein: CASSLSTGMNTEAFF.

This clone was observed a few times. V gene TRBV7-9 combines with J gene TRBJ1-1, with D uncertain. The CDR3 runs 14 residues. Trimming took off 5 bases at V and 1 base at J, with 11 bases between the two ends. CDR1 is SEHNR, CDR2 FQNEAQ, per germline (reference sequence). The CDR3 DNA follows: TGTGCCAGCAGCCCGGGATTATCGAACACTGAAGCTTTCTTT. As protein: CASSPGLSNTEAFF.

The chain links TRBV4-3 to TRBJ1-2; 8 positions match TRBD1. V shed 0 bases and J 6 bases; nucleotides not matched to a gene: 3. The CDR3 contains 14 residues. Germline V gives CDR1 LGHNA, CDR2 YSLEER. CDR3 residues: CASSQDSGGHGYTF. The CDR3, as DNA: TGCGCCAGCAGCCAAGACTCAGGGGGCCATGGCTACACCTTC.

On this clone itself: The sample contains more than one DNA sequence encoding this CDR3. The V and J genes are TRBV5-1 and TRBJ1-4; 7 bases align to TRBD1. The CDR3 spans 15 residues. Germline values: CDR1 SGHRS, CDR2 YFSETQ. The junction had 5 bases not matched to a gene; V was cut back by 5 bases and J by 1 base. CDR3 sequence (DNA): TGCGCCAGCAGTCTTGGGGACAGAACTAATGAAAAACTGTTTTTT. Translated, it gives CASSLGDRTNEKLFF. Using reference TRBV5-1 and TRBJ1-4 for the parts outside the CDR3, the full variable domain is KAGVTQTPRYLIKTRGQQVTLSCSPISGHRSVSWYQQTPGQGLQFLFEYFSETQRNKGNFPGRFSGRQFSNSRSEMNVSTLELGDSALYLCASSLGDRTNEKLFFGSGTQLSVL.